A single sample is the source of the 17 T cell receptor beta chains below, sequenced in a study of technical replicates of blood from several donors. Assay: immunoSEQ multiplex PCR; the TCRdb copy retains only in-frame clones and omits some. Of nearly 95,000 clones in the sample, less than 96% were seen once. The source material was T cells isolated from PBMCs. Every receptor here comes from a human donor in good health.

This chain connects TRBV10-3 to TRBJ1-5; 7 nucleotides match TRBD1. Germline values: CDR1 ENHRY, CDR2 SYGVKD. Trimming removed 4 bases from V and 7 bases from J; junction bases left unmatched: 7. The CDR3 length is 14 residues. The chain's CDR3 is CAISVGTENQPQHF. The CDR3 nucleotides are TGTGCCATCAGTGTGGGGACAGAGAACCAGCCCCAGCATTTT.

This chain uses TRBV28 with TRBJ2-7; TRBD1 might be the D (6 bases). Germline lookup yields CDR1 MDHEN and CDR2 SYDVKM. Trimming pared 6 bases from V and 4 bases from J, leaving 19 bases between. The CDR3 sequence is 15 residues long. As DNA, the CDR3 is TGTGCCAGCAGCCTGATGCCGCAACAGGGATACGAGCAGTACTTC. Amino acids: CASSLMPQQGYEQYF. The full variable domain, rest sourced from reference TRBV28 and TRBJ2-7, is DVKVTQSSRYLVKRTGEKVFLECVQDMDHENMFWYRQDPGLGLRLIYFSYDVKMKEKGDIPEGYSVSREKKERFSLILESASTNQTSMYLCASSLMPQQGYEQYFGPGTRLTVT.

The J gene is TRBJ2-7, the V gene TRBV29-1; D may be TRBD1 (5 bases). Germline CDR1 is SQVTM and CDR2 is ANQGSEA. V lost 3 bases and J 3 bases, leaving 9 bases between the germline ends. The CDR3 sequence is 12 residues long. CDR3 DNA sequence: TGCAGCGTTGAGGGAAGGGGCTACGAGCAGTACTTC. Translated, it gives CSVEGRGYEQYF.

The V and J genes are TRBV5-5 and TRBJ2-3; weak D call: TRBD1 (5 bases). Germline loops: CDR1 SGHKS, CDR2 YYEKEE (reference sequence). The germline V and J ends were trimmed by 2 bases and 3 bases, with 16 bases remaining between them. CDR3 length: 16 residues. The CDR3 nucleotides read TGTGCCAGCAGCTTTCTCAGGGTGGGTAGAACAGATACGCAGTATTTT. It translates to CASSFLRVGRTDTQYF.

CDR3 bases: TGTGCCAGCAGACTAGCGGGAAAACAAGAGACCCAGTACTTC. Translating gives CASRLAGKQETQYF. The V gene is TRBV7-6, the J gene TRBJ2-5, with 10 bases matching TRBD2. V gave up 6 bases and J gave up 2 bases; unmatched junction bases: 3. The length of the CDR3 is 14 residues. Germline values: CDR1 SGHVS, CDR2 FNYEAQ.

This clone showed up just once. The chain carries TRBV5-1 and TRBJ2-5; 10 bases agree with TRBD2. V trimming: 4 bases; J trimming: 7 bases; junction bases outside the gene matches: 13. This CDR3 is built from 16 residues. The V gene's germline CDR1 is SGHRS and CDR2 YFSETQ. In nucleotides, the CDR3 is TGCGCCAGCAGCGAGGGGCCTAGCGGGAGCGGAGTGACCCAGTACTTC. Amino acids: CASSEGPSGSGVTQYF.

This clone was observed a few times. In DNA form, the CDR3 reads TGTGCCTGGAGTCGGCTAGCGACAAACACCGGGGAGCTGTTTTTT. This sequence encodes CAWSRLATNTGELFF. The chain recombines TRBV30 with TRBJ2-2, with D maybe TRBD2 (6 bases). The CDR3 consists of 15 residues. Between the trimmed V and J ends, which lost 2 bases and 2 bases, there was a span of 12 bases. Germline CDR1 is GTSNPN and CDR2 is SVGIG (reference sequence).

The gene calls are TRBV27 and TRBJ1-4; 10 bases fit TRBD1. The germline CDR1 and CDR2 sequences are MNHEY and SMNVEV (reference sequence). Losses at the gene ends were 11 bases for V and 5 bases for J; bases not matched to a gene: 8. The CDR3 consists of 14 residues. CDR3 DNA: TGTGCCTCCTCCCGGACAGGGGGGAATGAAAAACTGTTTTTT. This encodes CASSRTGGNEKLFF. The whole variable domain, remainder taken from reference TRBV27 and TRBJ1-4, is EAQVTQNPRYLITVTGKKLTVTCSQNMNHEYMSWYRQDPGLGLRQIYYSMNVEVTDKGDVPEGYKVSRKEKRNFPLILESPSPNQTSLYFCASSRTGGNEKLFFGSGTQLSVL.

The rearrangement links TRBV7-9 to TRBJ1-4; D may be TRBD1 (6 bases). Germline CDR1 is SEHNR and CDR2 is FQNEAQ (reference sequence). CDR3 length equals 14 residues. V was trimmed by 5 bases and J by 2 bases, leaving 9 bases between them. The CDR3 protein is CASSRTDTNEKLFF. DNA for the CDR3: TGTGCCAGCAGCCGGACAGATACTAATGAAAAACTGTTTTTT.

V is TRBV5-1 and J is TRBJ2-5, with TRBD1 matching over 8 bases. The CDR3 has 15 residues. J was trimmed by 5 bases and V by 4 bases; bases with no gene match: 10. The germline CDR1 and CDR2 sequences are SGHRS and YFSETQ. The CDR3 coding sequence is TGCGCCAGCAGCGCTGGCGGACAGGGCCGGGAGACCCAGTACTTC. It codes for CASSAGGQGRETQYF.

This chain connects TRBV7-9 to TRBJ2-5, with D uncertain. There are 15 residues in the CDR3. Germline CDR1 and CDR2: SEHNR and FQNEAQ (reference sequence). Between the trimmed V and J ends, which lost 0 bases and 4 bases, there was a span of 12 bases. The CDR3 sequence is CASSLAMRPIETQYF. CDR3 nucleotides: TGTGCCAGCAGCTTAGCGATGAGGCCTATAGAGACCCAGTACTTC.

The chain joins TRBV7-3 to TRBJ2-2; TRBD2 agrees at 15 bases. The CDR3 contains 21 residues. The ends lost 2 bases at V and 3 bases at J; junction bases unmatched: 13. Germline CDR1 SGHTA, CDR2 FQGTGA. The CDR3 reads CASSLFGLAGGPGGDTGELFF. In DNA form, the CDR3 reads TGTGCCAGCAGCTTATTTGGACTAGCGGGAGGGCCAGGGGGCGACACCGGGGAGCTGTTTTTT.

The V gene is TRBV9, the J gene TRBJ1-3; 9 bases match TRBD1. J lost 8 bases, V lost 3 bases, and 3 bases had no gene match. Germline-derived CDR1 and CDR2 are SGDLS and YYNGEE. The CDR3 is 13 amino acids. This CDR3 is CASSARTGDTIYF. The CDR3, as DNA: TGTGCCAGCAGCGCTAGGACAGGGGACACCATATATTTT.

The rearrangement joins TRBV30 to TRBJ2-1; weak D call: TRBD2 (6 bases). The CDR3 length is 17 residues. V dropped 3 bases and J dropped 0 bases, with 18 bases sitting between them. Per germline, CDR1 GTSNPN and CDR2 SVGIG (reference sequence). The CDR3 reads CAWSPGLPSSSYNEQFF. CDR3 DNA: TGTGCCTGGAGCCCGGGACTGCCCTCAAGCTCCTACAATGAGCAGTTCTTC.

The chain uses TRBV18 and TRBJ1-4; tentatively, D is TRBD1 (5 bases). V lost 8 bases and J 7 bases, leaving 11 bases between the germline ends. This CDR3 has 12 residues. Germline V gene data show CDR1 as KGHSH and CDR2 as LQKENI. The CDR3 sequence: CASRSGAEKLFF. CDR3 nucleotides: TGTGCCAGCAGGAGTGGGGCTGAAAAACTGTTTTTT.

The rearrangement links TRBV6-1 to TRBJ2-7; possible D gene TRBD1, 6 bases. The CDR3 is made up of 14 amino acids. Trimming removed 6 bases at V and 0 bases at J, with 12 bases between. From germline, CDR1 is MNHNS and CDR2 SASEGT. The DNA of the CDR3 is TGTGCCAGCAGCACAGGGCGGAGCTCCTACGAGCAGTACTTC. Encoded protein: CASSTGRSSYEQYF.

The chain is built from TRBV4-1 and TRBJ1-2; possible D gene TRBD1, 6 bases. The germline V gene has CDR1 MGHRA and CDR2 YSYEKL. CDR3 length equals 14 residues. Trimming removed 0 bases from V and 6 bases from J, with 11 bases in between. In DNA form, the CDR3 reads TGCGCCAGCAGCCAAGACACCAGGGGCCATGGCTACACCTTC. Amino acids: CASSQDTRGHGYTF.